This T cell receptor beta chain was retrieved from a study of cytomegalovirus exposure and HLA in healthy donors. The study, taken as a whole, reports: What was likely a sequencing artifact was a cluster of highly shared sequence variants. Specificity for CMV antigens was confirmed in vitro for a few of the CMV-associated chains. Analysis performed later found over 15,000 TCR beta sequences associated with HLA alleles at 0.05 false discovery rate.

CDR3 length: 13 residues. The ends were cut back, 3 bases at V and 7 bases at J, with 10 bases in the middle. Germline values: CDR1 LNHDA, CDR2 SQIVND (reference sequence). As regards this clone: Antigen unknown.

The study ran its PCR with 60 Vbeta and 13 Jbeta primers. The table came from immunoSEQ multiplex PCR; TCRdb's copy has only in-frame clones and leaves some out. The data show fewer than 200,000 clones, with around nine tenths seen just once and more than 0.7% held by the top ten. What was sequenced was PBMCs. The rearrangement joins TRBV19 to TRBJ1-5; TRBD1 might be the D (5 bases). This sequence originates from a young woman in good health and CMV-seronegative. CDR3 DNA sequence: TGTGCCAGTAGTATTGGACAACCACAGCCCCAGCATTTT. Translating it yields CASSIGQPQPQHF.